One sample yielded the 28 T cell receptor delta chains listed below, sequenced in a study of Vδ1+ human thymocytes (dated by TCRdb to about 2018). Findings and caveats that apply to the study as a whole: Unlike the oligoclonal repertoires in peripheral blood, the thymic TRG and TRD repertoires appeared highly polyclonal, with Gaussian CDR3 length distributions.

Their antigens are not known. Sequenced using an Illumina MiSeq. RNA was extracted with the RNeasy mini kit and reverse transcribed using Superscript III. To generate the CDR3 amplicons, a multiplex PCR was run using pooled V-gene forward primers together with a constant-region reverse primer that carried Illumina adaptor overhangs. TCRdb processed the public reads again with the CATT caller, after which rows with matching DNA were combined. The sample includes some 73,000 delta-chain clones, with approximately 30% observed a single time. The leading ten clones occupy approximately 0.3% of the sample. What was sequenced was Vdelta1+ gamma-delta thymocytes from the thymus. The cell subset or site label on this specimen signifies: FACS-sorted CD3+ TCRalphabeta- TCRVdelta1+ TCRVdelta2- thymocytes. The receptors shown here come from a boy under three years old who had congenital heart surgery.

In this sample, this clone turned up a few times. V gene TRDV1 combines with J gene TRDJ1, with D perhaps given as TRDD2 or TRDD3 (5 bases each). The CDR3 has 21 amino acids. CDR1 and CDR2 (germline): TSWWSYY, QGS. V dropped 3 bases and J dropped 0 bases, with 29 bases sitting between them. CDR3 sequence reads: CALGDTYGVGRMSVNTDKLIF. The DNA for the CDR3 is TGTGCTCTTGGGGACACCTACGGGGTGGGGCGTATGTCTGTAAACACCGATAAACTCATCTTT.

This clone was counted a few times. The rearrangement uses TRDV1 and TRDJ1; the match to TRDD3 covers 11 bases. V lost 0 bases, J lost 1 base, and 16 bases stayed unmatched. The CDR3 runs 21 residues. Looked up from germline, CDR1 is TSWWSYY and CDR2 is QGS. The CDR3 DNA reads TGTGCTCTTGGGGAACTAAGGCCCTCATGGGGGATACGGAAGACCACCGATAAACTCATCTTT. This translates into CALGELRPSWGIRKTTDKLIF.

This chain connects TRDV1 to TRDJ1; D is perhaps TRDD3 (5 bases). Germline loops: CDR1 TSWWSYY, CDR2 QGS. The CDR3 is made up of 21 amino acids. V was clipped by 2 bases and J by 0 bases, with 28 bases between them. The CDR3 sequence is CALGERSVQPPVLVYTDKLIF. The CDR3 nucleotides read TGTGCTCTTGGGGAAAGATCAGTTCAGCCTCCCGTACTGGTGTACACCGATAAACTCATCTTT.

As concerns this clone: Other DNA sequences in the sample encode the same CDR3. The chain links TRDV1 to TRDJ1; D unresolved. The CDR3 extends over 16 amino acids. Germline V gene sequence: CDR1 TSWWSYY, CDR2 QGS. The ends were cut back, 0 bases at V and 0 bases at J, with 11 bases in the middle. The CDR3 coding sequence is TGTGCTCTTGGGGAACTCGGACCTCCTTACACCGATAAACTCATCTTT. It specifies CALGELGPPYTDKLIF.

This clone was seen a few times. This chain links TRDV2 with TRDJ1; 8 bases map to TRDD3. Germline loops: CDR1 GEAIGNYY, CDR2 EKD. With 6 bases clipped from V and 6 bases from J, the junction kept 17 bases outside the gene matches. The CDR3 spans 16 residues. The CDR3 loop is CACYWGAQGSCHKLIF. CDR3 in DNA: TGTGCCTGTTACTGGGGGGCTCAAGGGAGCTGCCATAAACTCATCTTT.

The rearrangement links TRDV1 to TRDJ1; no clear D. From germline, CDR1 is TSWWSYY and CDR2 QGS. The V gene lost 1 base and the J gene lost 0 bases, with 21 bases spanning the gap. The CDR3 has 19 amino acids. CDR3 in DNA: TGTGCTCTTGGGGAACGCCCCACGTTGTTCCGTCTGTACACCGATAAACTCATCTTT. It translates to CALGERPTLFRLYTDKLIF.

Turning to this clone: Within the sample, other DNA sequences also encode this same CDR3. This chain connects TRDV1 to TRDJ1, with 10 bases identical to TRDD3. Germline lookup yields CDR1 TSWWSYY and CDR2 QGS. The CDR3 covers 20 residues. The V gene end was trimmed by 2 bases and the J gene end by 1 base; junction bases not matched to a gene: 16. Here the CDR3 DNA reads TGTGCTCTTGGGGAAGCCAGTCTTTGGGGGATACCTACATCCACCGATAAACTCATCTTT. Encoded protein: CALGEASLWGIPTSTDKLIF.

With regard to this clone: At one end the junction does not follow the germline gene, possibly because of a read error. The V call is TRDV1, the J call TRDJ1; D gene ambiguous. CDR1 is TSWWSYY, CDR2 QGS, per germline. The CDR3 covers 16 residues. The CDR3 spells CALGAASPMSTDKLIF. As DNA, the CDR3 is TGTGCTCTTGGGGCGGCCTCCCCAATGTCCACCGATAAACTTATCTTT.

The chain is built from TRDV1 and TRDJ1; D uncertain. This CDR3 spans 18 amino acids. Trimming removed 4 bases from V and 9 bases from J, with 30 bases in between. The germline CDR1 and CDR2 sequences are TSWWSYY and QGS. The CDR3 loop reads CALGGRPSRRLGRWQLIF. The CDR3 DNA sequence: TGTGCTCTTGGGGGCCGGCCATCTCGTAGATTAGGGCGCTGGCAACTCATCTTT.

A note on this clone: Other DNA sequences in the sample encode the same CDR3. This chain connects TRDV2 to TRDJ1, with TRDD3 identical over 9 bases. The V segment lost 9 bases and the J segment 1 base; nucleotides outside the gene matches: 8. The CDR3 is 14 amino acids. Looked up from germline, CDR1 is GEAIGNYY and CDR2 is EKD. CDR3 residues: CATGWGIRTDKLIF. The CDR3, as DNA: TGTGCCACCGGCTGGGGGATCCGCACCGATAAACTCATCTTT.

This sequence joins TRDV1 and TRDJ1; 9 nucleotides align to TRDD3. Germline V gives CDR1 TSWWSYY, CDR2 QGS. V was clipped by 1 base and J by 0 bases; unmatched bases: 21. This CDR3 has 22 residues. The CDR3 nucleotides read TGTGCTCTTGGGGAACCCCCTCCTAGTCCGTACTGGGGGACGCCGTACACCGATAAACTCATCTTT. Translation gives CALGEPPPSPYWGTPYTDKLIF.

The chain couples TRDV1 to TRDJ1; 7 bases line up with TRDD3. The J segment lost 1 base and the V segment lost 0 bases, leaving 8 bases of the junction unmatched. The V gene's germline CDR1 is TSWWSYY and CDR2 QGS. The CDR3 length is 17 residues. The DNA of the CDR3 is TGTGCTCTTGGGGAACTTTGGCGTTCTGGGGGCACCGATAAACTCATCTTT. As protein: CALGELWRSGGTDKLIF.

This clone has more than one count but fewer than ten. Other DNA sequences in this sample translate to the same CDR3. The V and J genes are TRDV1 and TRDJ1; D gene unclear. V was pared by 0 bases and J by 0 bases, with 14 bases between. Germline V lookup: CDR1 TSWWSYY, CDR2 QGS. The CDR3 is 17 amino acids. Here the CDR3 DNA reads TGTGCTCTTGGGGAACTAGCCCCCGTTCGGTACACCGATAAACTCATCTTT. Amino acid sequence: CALGELAPVRYTDKLIF.

This chain joins TRDV1 and TRDJ1; D is perhaps TRDD2 (6 bases). This CDR3 comprises 18 residues. V gave up 2 bases and J gave up 1 base, with 20 bases separating them. The germline V gene has CDR1 TSWWSYY and CDR2 QGS. The CDR3: CALGESYHLPSTTDKLIF. The CDR3 nucleotides are TGTGCTCTTGGGGAATCCTACCATCTACCCTCAACCACCGATAAACTCATCTTT.

The chain joins TRDV1 to TRDJ2; perhaps TRDD3 as D (5 bases). The CDR3 extends over 15 amino acids. Trimming stripped 5 bases from V and 0 bases from J, with 10 bases between. The germline gives CDR1 TSWWSYY, CDR2 QGS. The CDR3 reads CALGPQGALTAQLFF. The CDR3 bases are TGTGCTCTTGGGCCTCAGGGGGCTTTGACAGCACAACTCTTCTTT.

Concerning this clone itself: Other DNA sequences in this specimen translate into the identical CDR3. The gene calls are TRDV1 and TRDJ1; D tentatively reads TRDD2 or TRDD3 (6 bases each). The germline V gene has CDR1 TSWWSYY and CDR2 QGS. V gave up 3 bases and J gave up 6 bases, with 32 bases separating them. CDR3 length: 20 residues. CDR3 amino acids: CALGDQPPSHAGDTPNKLIF. Written as DNA, the CDR3 is TGTGCTCTTGGGGACCAGCCTCCTTCCCACGCTGGGGACACCCCGAATAAACTCATCTTT.

Concerning this clone: Germline is not matched at one junction end, which may reflect a read error. J is TRDJ1 and V is TRDV1; TRDD3 agrees at 8 bases. Germline CDR1 reads TSWWSYY; CDR2 reads QGS. This CDR3 spans 28 amino acids. The CDR3 DNA reads TGTGCACTTGGGGTTCAACGAATACCTACCACTTTCCCTTTTCATTCGCCGGGGATACCTCTATACACCGATAAACTCATCTTT. Amino acids: CALGVQRIPTTFPFHSPGIPLYTDKLIF.

Notes on this clone: Its ends do not fully match the called genes, so a read error is possible. The chain uses TRDV1 and TRDJ1; D might be TRDD2 or TRDD3, each matching 7 bases. Germline V CDR1 and CDR2: TSWWSYY, QGS. The CDR3 covers 20 residues. CDR3 in DNA: TGTGCTCTTGGGGAACTTAGGTTCCTACGCCTACTGGGGTACACCGTTAAACTCATCTTT. Translated: CALGELRFLRLLGYTVKLIF.

The gene calls are TRDV1 and TRDJ1; D unclear. With 0 bases removed from V and 0 bases from J, the gap between germline ends came to 8 bases. The V gene's germline CDR1 is TSWWSYY and CDR2 QGS. The length of the CDR3 is 15 residues. As DNA, the CDR3 is TGTGCTCTTGGGGAACTGGTCCCATACACCGATAAACTCATCTTT. It yields the protein CALGELVPYTDKLIF.

On this clone: Given a much more abundant clone one base away, this may be a read error. The rearrangement links TRDV2 to TRDJ1, with D possibly TRDD3 on 5 matching bases. Germline lookup yields CDR1 GEAIGNYY and CDR2 EKD. This CDR3 contains 14 residues. Trimming took 3 bases from V and 6 from J, leaving 16 bases between them. Here the CDR3 DNA reads TGTGCCTGTGACTTTTGTACTGGAGCCAATAAACTCATCTTT. Translated, it gives CACDFCTGANKLIF.

Regarding this clone: One base away lies a much larger clone, so this may be a sequencing read error. V and J are TRDV2 and TRDJ1; TRDD3 matches 12 bases. The CDR3 is 18 amino acids. Germline V lookup: CDR1 GEAIGNYY, CDR2 EKD. V lost 1 base and J lost 4; bases outside the gene matches: 12. Here the CDR3 reads CACDTSFWGIRRDDKLIF. CDR3 DNA sequence: TGTGCCTGTGACACTTCGTTCTGGGGGATACGTAGGGACGATAAACTCATCTTT.

The chain links TRDV1 to TRDJ1; D not resolved. V was clipped by 5 bases and J by 7 bases, with 17 bases between them. The CDR3 extends over 14 amino acids. Germline V gives CDR1 TSWWSYY, CDR2 QGS. CDR3 sequence (DNA): TGTGCTCTTGGGCCCCGCCAGGGTTTCGGTAAACTCATCTTT. This codes for CALGPRQGFGKLIF.

This chain connects TRDV1 to TRDJ1, with TRDD3 matching over 12 bases. The CDR3 has 21 amino acids. CDR1 and CDR2 from the germline V gene are TSWWSYY and QGS. V shed 2 bases, J shed 0 bases, and the junction held 16 bases outside the gene matches. The CDR3 region is CALGERLPHLGDTRYTDKLIF. The CDR3, as DNA: TGTGCTCTTGGGGAAAGACTCCCTCATCTGGGGGATACGCGGTACACCGATAAACTCATCTTT.

On this clone itself: An end of the junction differs from the germline gene, which may be a read error. This chain uses TRDV1 with TRDJ1; either TRDD2 or TRDD3 may supply D (5 bases each). The CDR3 runs to 15 residues. Germline CDR1 TSWWSYY, CDR2 QGS. CDR3 residues: CAVGEPLLSTDKLIF. The CDR3 DNA reads as TGTGCTGTTGGGGAACCGCTCCTAAGCACCGATAAACTCATCTTT.

For this clone: The germline gene is not matched at one end of the junction; a read error may be the cause. The rearrangement links TRDV1 to TRDJ1; a possible D gene is TRDD2 (6 bases). The germline V gene encodes CDR1 TSWWSYY and CDR2 QGS. CDR3 size: 15 residues. Here the CDR3 reads CALGELLAFPYKLIF. CDR3 DNA: TGTGCTCTTGGGGAACTTTTAGCCTTCCCGTATAAACTCATCTTC.

The chain joins TRDV1 to TRDJ1, with 7 bases that match TRDD3. Germline V gene lookup returns CDR1 TSWWSYY and CDR2 QGS. After removal of 2 bases from V and 10 bases from J, the junction contained 22 bases not matched to a gene. The CDR3 loop spans 18 amino acids. CDR3 loop: CALGEKFGYFVGDPILIF. The CDR3 coding sequence is TGTGCTCTTGGGGAAAAATTCGGGTATTTCGTGGGGGACCCAATACTCATCTTT.

This clone showed up just a few times. The chain is built from TRDV2 and TRDJ3, with 11 positions matching TRDD3. Germline V CDR1 and CDR2: GEAIGNYY, EKD. The ends lost 6 bases at V and 2 bases at J; junction bases unmatched: 5. The CDR3 totals 17 residues. The CDR3 sequence: CACLGDTDAWDTRQMFF. The CDR3, as DNA: TGTGCCTGTTTGGGGGATACGGACGCCTGGGACACCCGACAGATGTTTTTC.

This chain connects TRDV1 to TRDJ1, with D possibly called TRDD2 or TRDD3 (6 bases each). This CDR3 has 22 amino acids. The germline CDR1 and CDR2 sequences are TSWWSYY and QGS. The V and J ends lost 2 bases and 4 bases respectively, with 35 bases between them. This CDR3 is CALGEVGFLTRGGTGLGDKLIF. The DNA for the CDR3 is TGTGCTCTTGGGGAAGTGGGCTTCCTCACTAGGGGGGGGACGGGCCTAGGCGATAAACTCATCTTT.